The rows below give T cell receptor beta chains drawn from one sample of a study of blood T cell repertoires in COVID-19. Data came from immunoSEQ multiplex PCR; TCRdb stores just in-frame clones and leaves some out. The sample consists of a few hundred thousand clones, roughly four fifths of them appearing once. Sample: PBMCs or T cells enriched from blood (not recorded which). The source is a man between 40 and 49 years old who had been exposed to COVID-19. Both conserved end residues are part of each CDR3. The D gene is left open where the match is weak. Size tells how often a clone was seen (once, few, many) or the class of an expanded clone, and some rows leave it out.

clone size: .
D gene: .
V gene: TRBV21-1
J gene: TRBJ2-7
CDR3 DNA: TGTGCCAGCACCCCCCCAGGGTACGAGCAGTACTTC
CDR3 protein: CASTPPGYEQYF

clone size: .
D gene: .
V gene: TRBV9
J gene: TRBJ1-1
CDR3 DNA: TGTGCCAGCAGCGCTTTAAACAGGGTCGGGAATCCTGAAGCTTTCTTT
CDR3 protein: CASSALNRVGNPEAFF

clone size: few
D gene: .
V gene: TRBV2
J gene: TRBJ1-2
CDR3 DNA: TGTGCCAGCCATGAAACCTCCTACGGCTACACCTTC
CDR3 protein: CASHETSYGYTF

clone size: .
D gene: TRBD1
V gene: TRBV5-1
J gene: TRBJ1-5
CDR3 DNA: TGCGCCAGCAGCTTGGCGGGACAGAGCAATCAGCCCCAGCATTTT
CDR3 protein: CASSLAGQSNQPQHF

clone size: .
D gene: TRBD2
V gene: TRBV28
J gene: TRBJ2-7
CDR3 DNA: TGTGCTACTGGACTAGCGGGAGGTAAACTCTACGAGCAGTACTTC
CDR3 protein: CATGLAGGKLYEQYF

clone size: .
D gene: TRBD1
V gene: TRBV19
J gene: TRBJ1-5
CDR3 DNA: TGTGCCAGTAGTGAGGACAGGGCCACGAGGAATTTT
CDR3 protein: CASSEDRATRNF

clone size: .
D gene: .
V gene: TRBV30
J gene: TRBJ2-7
CDR3 DNA: TGTGCCTGGACCTTCGGACACGTATACGAGCAGTACTTC
CDR3 protein: CAWTFGHVYEQYF

clone size: once
D gene: TRBD2
V gene: TRBV4-2
J gene: TRBJ2-5
CDR3 DNA: TGTGCCAGCAGCCAAGATGGACTAGCGGGGGAAGAGACCCAGTACTTC
CDR3 protein: CASSQDGLAGEETQYF

clone size: .
D gene: .
V gene: TRBV9
J gene: TRBJ2-3
CDR3 DNA: TGTGCCAGCAGCGTAGCTTCGGGAGATACGCAGTATTTT
CDR3 protein: CASSVASGDTQYF

clone size: .
D gene: .
V gene: TRBV9
J gene: TRBJ2-1
CDR3 DNA: TGTGCCAGCAGCGTAGGCCCTGGTGGCCGCTCTGAGCAGTTCTTC
CDR3 protein: CASSVGPGGRSEQFF

clone size: .
D gene: TRBD1
V gene: TRBV15
J gene: TRBJ1-4
CDR3 DNA: TGTGCCACCAGCAGATCCCCGGGACAGCCTAATGAAAAACTGTTTTTT
CDR3 protein: CATSRSPGQPNEKLFF

clone size: .
D gene: .
V gene: TRBV7-9
J gene: TRBJ1-2
CDR3 DNA: TGTGCCAGCAACCCCCAGGAGGAGGGCTACACCTTC
CDR3 protein: CASNPQEEGYTF

clone size: once
D gene: .
V gene: TRBV7-2
J gene: TRBJ1-1
CDR3 DNA: TGTGCCAGCAGCCTTGTGGGGGGGAACACTGAAGCTTTCTTT
CDR3 protein: CASSLVGGNTEAFF

clone size: .
D gene: .
V gene: TRBV11-2
J gene: TRBJ1-1
CDR3 DNA: TGTGCCACCAATTCCGGGGTGAACACTGAAGCTTTCTTT
CDR3 protein: CATNSGVNTEAFF

clone size: few
D gene: .
V gene: TRBV29-1
J gene: TRBJ1-1
CDR3 DNA: TGCAGCGTCGTCACAGGGTGGGTGAACACTGAAGCTTTCTTT
CDR3 protein: CSVVTGWVNTEAFF

clone size: .
D gene: TRBD1
V gene: TRBV5-1
J gene: TRBJ1-3
CDR3 DNA: TGCGCCAGCAGCTTAACAGGGGATCGGGGAAACACCATATATTTT
CDR3 protein: CASSLTGDRGNTIYF

clone size: .
D gene: .
V gene: TRBV19
J gene: TRBJ1-4
CDR3 DNA: TGTGCCAGTAGGGACAGCCCTGCTCCTAATGAAAAACTGTTTTTT
CDR3 protein: CASRDSPAPNEKLFF

clone size: .
D gene: .
V gene: TRBV7-2
J gene: TRBJ1-5
CDR3 DNA: TGTGCCAGCAGCTTATCCGCAGTAACGGGGGAGGGTCAGCCCCAGCATTTT
CDR3 protein: CASSLSAVTGEGQPQHF

clone size: .
D gene: .
V gene: TRBV2
J gene: TRBJ2-7
CDR3 DNA: TGTGCCAGCAGTGAAGCAAGGGGGGGGTACTTC
CDR3 protein: CASSEARGGYF

clone size: once
D gene: .
V gene: TRBV12-3/TRBV12-4
J gene: TRBJ1-5
CDR3 DNA: TGTGCCAGCAAAGGGGGAGGGAATCAGCCCCAGCATTTT
CDR3 protein: CASKGGGNQPQHF

clone size: .
D gene: .
V gene: TRBV6-5
J gene: TRBJ2-2
CDR3 DNA: TGTGCCAGCTTTGGGGCGGGACGGAGGACCGGGGAGCTGTTTTTT
CDR3 protein: CASFGAGRRTGELFF

clone size: .
D gene: .
V gene: TRBV24-1
J gene: TRBJ1-2
CDR3 DNA: TGTGCCACCGGAGAACCGAATGGCTACACCTTC
CDR3 protein: CATGEPNGYTF

clone size: .
D gene: TRBD2
V gene: TRBV5-4
J gene: TRBJ2-7
CDR3 DNA: TGTGCCAGCAGCCTAGATGGACGCAGCGGGGACCCCCAGTACTTC
CDR3 protein: CASSLDGRSGDPQYF

clone size: .
D gene: .
V gene: TRBV24-1
J gene: TRBJ2-7
CDR3 DNA: TGTGCCACCAGTGATACCCAGCGAGACGAGCAGTACTTC
CDR3 protein: CATSDTQRDEQYF

clone size: .
D gene: .
V gene: TRBV2
J gene: TRBJ1-6
CDR3 DNA: TGTGCCAGCAGTCTACAGGGCGCGAACAATAATTCACCCCTCCACTTT
CDR3 protein: CASSLQGANNNSPLHF

clone size: many
D gene: TRBD1
V gene: TRBV15
J gene: TRBJ1-2
CDR3 DNA: TGTGCCACCAGCAGAGTCGGGACAGGGTCTCATGGCTACACCTTC
CDR3 protein: CATSRVGTGSHGYTF

clone size: .
D gene: .
V gene: TRBV30
J gene: TRBJ2-7
CDR3 DNA: TGTGCCTGGAGTGTACTCGACGAGCAGTACTTC
CDR3 protein: CAWSVLDEQYF

clone size: .
D gene: .
V gene: TRBV5-1
J gene: TRBJ2-3
CDR3 DNA: TGCGCCAGCAGCGTACAGGGATTCACAGATACGCAGTATTTT
CDR3 protein: CASSVQGFTDTQYF

clone size: once
D gene: TRBD2
V gene: TRBV4-2
J gene: TRBJ2-3
CDR3 DNA: TGTGCCACAGCGGGAGTTGGAGATACGCAGTATTTT
CDR3 protein: CATAGVGDTQYF

clone size: few
D gene: TRBD1
V gene: TRBV5-1
J gene: TRBJ1-4
CDR3 DNA: TGCGCCAGCAGCTTCCAAGGACAGGGGTCTGAAAAACTGTTTTTT
CDR3 protein: CASSFQGQGSEKLFF

clone size: few
D gene: .
V gene: TRBV7-9
J gene: TRBJ2-7
CDR3 DNA: TGTGCCAGCACCACTTCCCGGGATGGGGAGCAGTACTTC
CDR3 protein: CASTTSRDGEQYF

clone size: many
D gene: TRBD1
V gene: TRBV6-5
J gene: TRBJ2-7
CDR3 DNA: TGTGCCACCGCTGGAGGGACAGGGGCTCCATACGAGCAGTACTTC
CDR3 protein: CATAGGTGAPYEQYF

clone size: .
D gene: .
V gene: TRBV28
J gene: TRBJ2-5
CDR3 DNA: TGTGCCAGCAATCCCAGGTACCAAGAGACCCAGTACTTC
CDR3 protein: CASNPRYQETQYF

clone size: .
D gene: .
V gene: TRBV29-1
J gene: TRBJ2-3
CDR3 DNA: TGCAGCGCTTCGACACGGGGAACAGATACGCAGTATTTT
CDR3 protein: CSASTRGTDTQYF

clone size: .
D gene: TRBD1
V gene: TRBV18
J gene: TRBJ1-5
CDR3 DNA: TGTGCCAGCTCACCCACAGGGGAAGGAGGCAATCAGCCCCAGCATTTT
CDR3 protein: CASSPTGEGGNQPQHF

clone size: .
D gene: TRBD2
V gene: TRBV5-1
J gene: TRBJ2-1
CDR3 DNA: TGCGCCAGCAGCCTGGGACTAGCGGGAGACAATGAGCAGTTCTTC
CDR3 protein: CASSLGLAGDNEQFF

clone size: .
D gene: TRBD2
V gene: TRBV19
J gene: TRBJ2-7
CDR3 DNA: TGTGCCAGTAGTATTTCGTCGCTTGTAGCGGGCTACGAGCAGTACTTC
CDR3 protein: CASSISSLVAGYEQYF

clone size: .
D gene: TRBD1
V gene: TRBV14
J gene: TRBJ2-7
CDR3 DNA: TGTGCCAGCAGGGGACAGAGCTCGGGGGAGCAGTACTTC
CDR3 protein: CASRGQSSGEQYF

clone size: .
D gene: .
V gene: TRBV19
J gene: TRBJ1-2
CDR3 DNA: TGTGCCAGTTCTCGGGGGACCTCTATTGAAAGACAGCATGGCTACACCTTC
CDR3 protein: CASSRGTSIERQHGYTF

clone size: .
D gene: .
V gene: TRBV18
J gene: TRBJ2-1
CDR3 DNA: TGTGCCAGCTCACGGTCCGGAGGGTCCTACAATGAGCAGTTCTTC
CDR3 protein: CASSRSGGSYNEQFF

clone size: few
D gene: .
V gene: TRBV19
J gene: TRBJ1-5
CDR3 DNA: TGTGCCAGTAGCTATTCCGGGACTTCTTATCAGCCCCAGCATTTT
CDR3 protein: CASSYSGTSYQPQHF

clone size: .
D gene: .
V gene: TRBV30
J gene: TRBJ2-7
CDR3 DNA: TGTGCCTGTCTGGGACGGGAGCCCTACGAGCAGTACTTC
CDR3 protein: CACLGREPYEQYF

clone size: .
D gene: .
V gene: TRBV7-6
J gene: TRBJ2-1
CDR3 DNA: TGTGCCAGCAGCTTACAGGGGTTCTTGAATGAGCAGTTCTTC
CDR3 protein: CASSLQGFLNEQFF

clone size: once
D gene: .
V gene: TRBV3-1/TRBV3-2
J gene: TRBJ1-1
CDR3 DNA: TGTGCCAGCAGCCAAGATAACAGTAGGAACACTGAAGCTTTCTTT
CDR3 protein: CASSQDNSRNTEAFF

clone size: .
D gene: TRBD1
V gene: TRBV10-2
J gene: TRBJ1-1
CDR3 DNA: TGCGCCAGCACCGAGAACAGGGGCACTGAAGCTTTCTTT
CDR3 protein: CASTENRGTEAFF

clone size: .
D gene: TRBD1
V gene: TRBV5-5
J gene: TRBJ2-1
CDR3 DNA: TGTGCCAGCAGCGGCGGACAGGGAGCCTACAATGAGCAGTTCTTC
CDR3 protein: CASSGGQGAYNEQFF

clone size: .
D gene: .
V gene: TRBV5-6
J gene: TRBJ2-4
CDR3 DNA: TGTGCCAGCAGCTTGATCGTCTTACGGGACATTCAGTACTTC
CDR3 protein: CASSLIVLRDIQYF

clone size: once
D gene: .
V gene: TRBV27
J gene: TRBJ2-7
CDR3 DNA: TGTGCCAGCAGTTTCGGACAGTACTACGAGCAGTACTTC
CDR3 protein: CASSFGQYYEQYF

clone size: few
D gene: .
V gene: TRBV29-1
J gene: TRBJ2-3
CDR3 DNA: TGCAGCGTGGGGAAGGGGGAGCATACGCAGTATTTT
CDR3 protein: CSVGKGEHTQYF

clone size: .
D gene: TRBD1
V gene: TRBV7-2
J gene: TRBJ2-7
CDR3 DNA: TGTGCCAGCAGGGGAGACAGGGTCACCTACGAGCAGTACTTC
CDR3 protein: CASRGDRVTYEQYF